This is a list of T cell receptor beta chains from one sample in a study of T cells in Graves' hyperthyroidism and ophthalmopathy. Using its own MiXCR run on the multiplex PCR reads, TCRdb lists one record per CDR3 protein. The data contain about 270,000 distinct CDR3 sequences, 20% to 25% of them singletons. The sample taken for sequencing was blood. The origin of the receptors is a man between 25 and 39 years old with Graves' ophthalmopathy. Both conserved end residues are part of each CDR3. Fields, in order: D gene, J gene, V gene, clone size, CDR3 DNA, CDR3 protein. The D gene is left open where the match is weak. A clone size is listed for some rows: how often the clone was seen (once, few, many), or a class if it is expanded.

>TRBD1|TRBJ2-2|TRBV14|NA
TGTGCCAGCAGCCGGGACAGGGGGCCCGGGGAGCTGTTTTTT
CASSRDRGPGELFF
>NA|TRBJ2-3|TRBV11-3|many
TGTGCCAGCAGCTCAGCTAGTCGAGATACGCAGTATTTT
CASSSASRDTQYF
>TRBD2|TRBJ2-1|TRBV27|NA
TGTGCCAGCAGTTTGGAGAGCGGGACCTACAATGAGCAGTTCTTC
CASSLESGTYNEQFF
>NA|TRBJ2-3|TRBV24-1|few
TGTGCCACCAGTGTGTCCGCTCGGGGAACAGATACGCAGTATTTT
CATSVSARGTDTQYF
>NA|TRBJ2-1|TRBV11-3|NA
TGTGCCAGCCGGCGGGGCGGGTCCAATGAGCAGTTCTTC
CASRRGGSNEQFF
>NA|TRBJ2-2|TRBV12-3/TRBV12-4|NA
TGTGCCAGCAGTTTGGGGCCGACAGGTTTCGAGAGAATGACCGGGGAGCTGTTTTTT
CASSLGPTGFERMTGELFF
>TRBD1|TRBJ1-1|TRBV6-1|many
TGTGCCAGCAGTCAGACAGGGCCAAGGAGTGAAGCTTTCTTT
CASSQTGPRSEAFF
>NA|TRBJ2-7|TRBV10-2|NA
TGCGCCAGCAGCCAGTGGGGAGTTCACTACGAGCAGTACTTC
CASSQWGVHYEQYF
>NA|TRBJ1-1|TRBV5-1|many
TGCGCCAGCAGCTCCGGCGAGGGGGTGCCGTTGAACACTGAAGCTTTCTTT
CASSSGEGVPLNTEAFF
>TRBD1|TRBJ2-1|TRBV20-1|many
TGCAGTGCTAAAGGACAGGGCTCCTACAATGAGCAGTTCTTC
CSAKGQGSYNEQFF
>TRBD1|TRBJ1-3|TRBV6-1|few
TGTGCCAGCAGGACAGGGAACTCTGGAAACACCATATATTTT
CASRTGNSGNTIYF
>NA|TRBJ1-2|TRBV7-2|many
TGTGCCAGCAGTACCTACACGGGAGATGGCTACACCTTC
CASSTYTGDGYTF
>TRBD2|TRBJ2-3|TRBV5-5|few
TGTGCCAGCAGCTTGGGCCCTATCGCTAGCGGGTGGGGAGATACGCAGTATTTT
CASSLGPIASGWGDTQYF
>NA|TRBJ1-2|TRBV28|many
TGTGCCAGCAGTTTATGGCGGCTAGAGAGGGACTATGGCTACACCTTC
CASSLWRLERDYGYTF
>TRBD2|TRBJ2-7|TRBV25-1|NA
TGTGCCAGCGGGGAGGGAGGCCGATTGGAGCAGTACTTC
CASGEGGRLEQYF
>NA|TRBJ2-1|TRBV12-3/TRBV12-4|many
TGTGCCAGCCGACGACAGGCGGGTGAGCAGTTCTTC
CASRRQAGEQFF
>TRBD2|TRBJ2-1|TRBV20-1|many
TGCAGTGCTCCCCGGGCTTTAGCGGGGATTACCTACAATGAGCAGTTCTTC
CSAPRALAGITYNEQFF
>TRBD1|TRBJ1-5|TRBV18|NA
TGTGCCAGCTCAGACAGGGGAATGGCAAATCAGCCCCAGCATTTT
CASSDRGMANQPQHF
>TRBD1|TRBJ1-1|TRBV27|many
TGTGCCAGCCGCGGTCTAACCTCAGGGGGGCGCAAAGACACTGAAGCTTTCTTT
CASRGLTSGGRKDTEAFF
>NA|TRBJ1-5|TRBV2|NA
TGTGCCAGCAGTGTGGGGACTGGGCGCAATCAGCCCCAGCATTTT
CASSVGTGRNQPQHF
>NA|TRBJ2-1|TRBV9|NA
TGTGCCAGCAGCGTAGAGGGGGAGCATGAGCAGTTCTTC
CASSVEGEHEQFF
>NA|TRBJ1-1|TRBV5-5|few
TGTGCCAGCAGCTTGCTTAGGAACACTGAAGCTTTCTTT
CASSLLRNTEAFF